The 8 T cell receptor beta chains listed next were all sequenced from one sample in a study of cytomegalovirus exposure and HLA in healthy donors. Vbeta (60) and Jbeta (13) primers were used in the PCR. Repertoires were generated with immunoSEQ multiplex PCR, while TCRdb's copy carries only in-frame clones and drops some. This sample has 150,000 or so clones; approximately 81% occur once, and the top ten carry 0.38%. Material for sequencing was PBMCs. These receptors originate from a boy younger than 10 in good health and CMV-seronegative.

The gene calls are TRBV7-2 and TRBJ2-1; 10 bases fit TRBD2. The J segment lost 6 bases and the V segment lost 4 bases, leaving 9 bases of the junction unmatched. Germline loops: CDR1 SGHTA, CDR2 FQGNSA. The CDR3 runs to 16 residues. CDR3 region: CASSSIAGGGGNEQFF. CDR3 sequence (DNA): TGTGCCAGCAGCTCCATAGCGGGAGGAGGAGGCAATGAGCAGTTCTTC.

A few counts support this clone. This chain links TRBV10-3 with TRBJ1-1; 7 positions match TRBD1. After removal of 5 bases from V and 6 bases from J, the junction contained 6 bases not matched to a gene. Germline CDR1 reads ENHRY; CDR2 reads SYGVKD. This CDR3 has 13 residues. In DNA form, the CDR3 reads TGTGCCATCAGTACAGGTCAGGGGGCTGAAGCTTTCTTT. This translates into CAISTGQGAEAFF.

This chain connects TRBV6-5 to TRBJ2-3, with D possibly being TRBD2 (5 bases). The CDR3 covers 11 residues. V lost 4 bases and J lost 6, with 5 bases in between. Germline V gene sequence: CDR1 MNHEY, CDR2 SVGAGI. CDR3 nucleotides: TGTGCCAGCAGTTCGGGGGATACGCAGTATTTT. It encodes CASSSGDTQYF.

CDR3 amino acids: CASSPLTGENTEAFF. For the CDR3, the DNA is TGTGCCAGCTCACCACTCACAGGGGAGAACACTGAAGCTTTCTTT. The rearrangement uses TRBV18 and TRBJ1-1; TRBD1 agrees at 7 bases. The germline CDR1 and CDR2 sequences are KGHSH and LQKENI. This CDR3 has 15 residues. V lost 1 base to trimming and J lost 1 base; unmatched junction nucleotides: 3.

The CDR3 spells CASSLAPATQETQYF. For the CDR3, the DNA is TGCGCCAGCAGCTTGGCCCCAGCGACCCAAGAGACCCAGTACTTC. This chain connects TRBV5-1 to TRBJ2-5; no reliable D call. The germline V and J ends were trimmed by 0 bases and 1 base, with 10 bases remaining between them. Germline V gene lookup returns CDR1 SGHRS and CDR2 YFSETQ. The CDR3 contains 15 residues.

This chain links TRBV7-8 with TRBJ1-5; D gene ambiguous. With 5 bases removed from V and 2 bases from J, the gap between germline ends came to 16 bases. CDR1 is SGHVS, CDR2 FQNEAQ, per germline. The CDR3 runs 16 residues. CDR3 sequence: CASSHARVSGNQPQHF. The CDR3 region has the DNA TGTGCCAGCAGCCACGCCCGGGTTAGTGGCAATCAGCCCCAGCATTTT.

The V and J genes are TRBV5-6 and TRBJ2-7; 9 nucleotides line up with TRBD1. CDR1 is SGHDT, CDR2 YYEEEE, per germline. The CDR3 extends over 13 amino acids. Losses at the gene ends were 5 bases for V and 4 bases for J; bases not matched to a gene: 4. CDR3 sequence reads: CASRPTGGYEQYF. CDR3 nucleotides: TGTGCCAGCAGACCGACAGGGGGTTACGAGCAGTACTTC. Complete variable domain (other parts from reference TRBV5-6 and TRBJ2-7): DAGVTQSPTHLIKTRGQQVTLRCSPKSGHDTVSWYQQALGQGPQFIFQYYEEEERQRGNFPDRFSGHQFPNYSSELNVNALLLGDSALYLCASRPTGGYEQYFGPGTRLTVT.

The chain links TRBV10-3 to TRBJ1-1, with 8 bases that match TRBD1. There are 16 residues in the CDR3. Germline loops: CDR1 ENHRY, CDR2 SYGVKD. Unmatched junction bases numbered 10, after V lost 0 bases and J lost 7 bases. This CDR3 is CAISESFDRGLLEAFF. CDR3 DNA: TGTGCCATCAGTGAGTCATTTGACAGGGGATTGCTTGAAGCTTTCTTT.